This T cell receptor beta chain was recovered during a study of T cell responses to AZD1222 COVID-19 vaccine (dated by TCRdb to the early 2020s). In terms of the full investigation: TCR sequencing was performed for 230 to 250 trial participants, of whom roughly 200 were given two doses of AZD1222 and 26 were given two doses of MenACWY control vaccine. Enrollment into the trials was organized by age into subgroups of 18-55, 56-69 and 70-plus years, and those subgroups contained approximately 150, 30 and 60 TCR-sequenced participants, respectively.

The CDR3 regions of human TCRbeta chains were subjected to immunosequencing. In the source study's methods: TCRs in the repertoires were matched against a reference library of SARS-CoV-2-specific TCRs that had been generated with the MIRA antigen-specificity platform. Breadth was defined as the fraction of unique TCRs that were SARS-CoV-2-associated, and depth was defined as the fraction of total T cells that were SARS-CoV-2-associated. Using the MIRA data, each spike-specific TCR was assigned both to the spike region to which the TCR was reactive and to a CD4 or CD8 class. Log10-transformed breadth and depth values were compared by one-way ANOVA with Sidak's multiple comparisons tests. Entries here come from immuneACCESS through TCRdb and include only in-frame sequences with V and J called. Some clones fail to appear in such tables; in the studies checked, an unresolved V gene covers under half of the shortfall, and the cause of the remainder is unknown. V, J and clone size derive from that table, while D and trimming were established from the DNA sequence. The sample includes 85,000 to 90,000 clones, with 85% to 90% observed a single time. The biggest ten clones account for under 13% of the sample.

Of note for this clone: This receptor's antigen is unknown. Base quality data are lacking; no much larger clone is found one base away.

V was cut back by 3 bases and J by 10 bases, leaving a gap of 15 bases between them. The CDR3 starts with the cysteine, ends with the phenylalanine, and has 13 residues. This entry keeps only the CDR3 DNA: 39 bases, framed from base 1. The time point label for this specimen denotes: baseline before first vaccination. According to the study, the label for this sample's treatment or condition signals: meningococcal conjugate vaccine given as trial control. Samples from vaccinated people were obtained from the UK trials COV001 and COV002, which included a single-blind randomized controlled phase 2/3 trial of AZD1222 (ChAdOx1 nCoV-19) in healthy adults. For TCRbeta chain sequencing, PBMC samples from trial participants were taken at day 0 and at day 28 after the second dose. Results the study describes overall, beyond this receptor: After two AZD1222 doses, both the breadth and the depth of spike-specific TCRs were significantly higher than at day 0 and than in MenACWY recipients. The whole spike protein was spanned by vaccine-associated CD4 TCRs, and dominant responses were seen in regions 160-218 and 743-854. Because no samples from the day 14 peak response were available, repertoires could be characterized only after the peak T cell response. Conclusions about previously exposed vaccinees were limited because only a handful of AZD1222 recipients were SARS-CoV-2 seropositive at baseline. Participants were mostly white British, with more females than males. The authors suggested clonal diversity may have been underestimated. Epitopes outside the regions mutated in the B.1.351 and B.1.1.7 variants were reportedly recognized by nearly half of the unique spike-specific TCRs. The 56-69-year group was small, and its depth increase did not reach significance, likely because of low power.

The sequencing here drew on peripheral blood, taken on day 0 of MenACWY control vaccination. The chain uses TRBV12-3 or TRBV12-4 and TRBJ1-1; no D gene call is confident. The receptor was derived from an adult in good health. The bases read TGTGCCAGCAGTTTGGGGAGGGCACCTGCAGCTTTCTTT. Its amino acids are CASSLGRAPAAFF.